The clone carrying this TCR beta chain was recorded a few times. What it binds is not known. The data belong to a study of cytomegalovirus exposure and HLA in healthy donors. This table comes from immunoSEQ multiplex PCR, and its TCRdb copy is limited to in-frame clones, with some not included. The data contain around 200,000 clones, around 81% of them singletons. Study observations and caveats: Across donors, most TCRs were seen rarely, yet some public ones were widespread.

The sequencing sample was made of PBMCs. The origin of this receptor is a woman younger than 30 in good health and CMV-seropositive.

DNA of the CDR3: TGTGCCAGCAGCTTACAGGGATTAGGTTATGGCTACACCTTC. This translates into CASSLQGLGYGYTF. V usage is TRBV5-5 and J usage is TRBJ1-2; maybe TRBD1 (6 bases). V lost 2 bases to trimming and J lost 5 bases, with 13 bases between them. CDR1 SGHKS and CDR2 YYEKEE come from the germline V gene (reference sequence). The CDR3 length is 14 residues.